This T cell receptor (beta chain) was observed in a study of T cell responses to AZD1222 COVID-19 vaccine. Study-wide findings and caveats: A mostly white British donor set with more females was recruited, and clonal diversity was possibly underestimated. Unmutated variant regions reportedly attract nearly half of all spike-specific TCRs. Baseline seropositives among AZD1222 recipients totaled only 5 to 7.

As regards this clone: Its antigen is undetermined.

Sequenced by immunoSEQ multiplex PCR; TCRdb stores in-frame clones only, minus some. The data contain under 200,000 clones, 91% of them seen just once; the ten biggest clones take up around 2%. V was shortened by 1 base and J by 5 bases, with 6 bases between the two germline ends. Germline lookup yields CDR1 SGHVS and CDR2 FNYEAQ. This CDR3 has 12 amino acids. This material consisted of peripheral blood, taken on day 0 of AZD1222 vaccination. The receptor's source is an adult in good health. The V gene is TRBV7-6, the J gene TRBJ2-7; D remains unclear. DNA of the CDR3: TGTGCCAGCAGCTTAGAATACGACGAGCAGTACTTC. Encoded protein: CASSLEYDEQYF.